The T cell receptor (beta chain) described here comes from a study of cytomegalovirus exposure and HLA in healthy donors. This CDR3 region has 14 residues. The germline V gene has CDR1 SQVTM and CDR2 ANQGSEA. The junction had 8 bases not matched to a gene; V was cut back by 7 bases and J by 6 bases. Only one count was recorded for this clone. The primer mix had 60 Vbeta and 13 Jbeta primers. Generated by immunoSEQ multiplex PCR, the TCRdb table keeps only in-frame clones and is missing some. The repertoire includes about 82,000 clones, 60% to 80% of them detected once, and over 3% sits in the top ten.

Source material: PBMCs. The V gene is TRBV29-1, the J gene TRBJ2-4, with TRBD1 matching over 11 bases. The source of this sequence is a man between 50 and 59 years old in good health and CMV-seronegative. The CDR3 DNA reads as TGCAGCGCCGCCGAGGGGACAGGGGGAAACATTCAGTACTTC. Protein product: CSAAEGTGGNIQYF. Filled out from reference TRBV29-1 and TRBJ2-4, the complete variable domain reads SAVISQKPSRDICQRGTSLTIQCQVDSQVTMMFWYRQQPGQSLTLIATANQGSEATYESGFVIDKFPISRPNLTFSTLTVSNMSPEDSSIYLCSAAEGTGGNIQYFGAGTRLSVL.